Listed here are 17 T cell receptor beta chains from one sample, sequenced in a study of blood T cell repertoires in COVID-19. Clones were read by immunoSEQ multiplex PCR, and TCRdb kept only the in-frame ones, dropping some. The table lists 300,000 to 350,000 clones, around four fifths of them singletons, with just under 3% in the top ten. The sequenced material came from peripheral blood. The receptors were sampled from a man aged 25-45 years with active or convalescent COVID-19.

The gene calls are TRBV18 and TRBJ2-3; TRBD2 aligns across 12 bases. Trimming took 3 bases from V and 4 from J; bases not matched to a gene: 17. Germline lookup yields CDR1 KGHSH and CDR2 LQKENI. This CDR3 has 20 amino acids. CDR3 nucleotides: TGTGCCAGCTCACCGGCTATAACCGAGACTAGCGGGAGATTTCCAGATACGCAGTATTTT. Its protein product is CASSPAITETSGRFPDTQYF. The whole variable domain, remainder taken from reference TRBV18 and TRBJ2-3, is NAGVMQNPRHLVRRRGQEARLRCSPMKGHSHVYWYRQLPEEGLKFMVYLQKENIIDESGMPKERFSAEFPKEGPSILRIQQVVRGDSAAYFCASSPAITETSGRFPDTQYFGPGTRLTVL.

The rearrangement uses TRBV18 and TRBJ2-7; 7 bases are a match to TRBD1. The CDR3 totals 15 residues. CDR1 KGHSH and CDR2 LQKENI come from the germline V gene. Germline trimming cut 6 bases from V and 0 bases from J; bases unmatched to any gene: 8. CDR3 loop: CASSRDSGGSYEQYF. In DNA form, the CDR3 reads TGTGCCAGCTCTCGGGACAGTGGGGGCTCCTACGAGCAGTACTTC.

The chain is built from TRBV7-6 and TRBJ2-2; D is perhaps TRBD1 (5 bases). Germline values: CDR1 SGHVS, CDR2 FNYEAQ. The V end lost 1 base, the J end lost 4 bases, and 10 bases lay between the germline ends. The CDR3 extends over 15 amino acids. The CDR3, as DNA: TGTGCCAGCAGCTTAGTGGTAGGGGCCACCGGGGAGCTGTTTTTT. Translation gives CASSLVVGATGELFF.

This clone has more than one count but fewer than ten. The chain carries TRBV2 and TRBJ2-2, with 10 bases aligning to TRBD2. V lost 2 bases and J lost 5; bases outside the gene matches: 5. This CDR3 region has 16 residues. CDR1 is SNHLY, CDR2 FYNNEI, per germline. CDR3 loop: CASSEIRTSGTGELFF. CDR3 DNA sequence: TGTGCCAGCAGTGAAATCAGGACTAGCGGAACCGGGGAGCTGTTTTTT.

CDR3 in amino acids: CASSWGLAPTDTQYF. CDR3 sequence (DNA): TGTGCCAGCAGCTGGGGACTAGCCCCCACAGATACGCAGTATTTT. The rearrangement uses TRBV7-9 and TRBJ2-3; TRBD2 aligns across 9 bases. CDR1 and CDR2 (germline): SEHNR, FQNEAQ (reference sequence). The CDR3 contains 15 residues. The trim removed 4 bases at V and 2 bases at J, leaving 4 bases unmatched.

In its sample, this clone was seen once. This rearrangement joins TRBV6-5 to TRBJ2-3; D gene uncertain. This CDR3 has 13 amino acids. The germline V and J ends were trimmed by 6 bases and 2 bases, with 9 bases remaining between them. From germline, CDR1 is MNHEY and CDR2 SVGAGI. CDR3 protein: CASSATATDTQYF. The CDR3, as DNA: TGTGCCAGCAGCGCTACCGCCACAGATACGCAGTATTTT.

V gene TRBV29-1 combines with J gene TRBJ2-3; possible D gene TRBD1, 5 bases. CDR3 size: 12 residues. The V end was cut by 4 bases, the J end by 5 bases, with 10 bases between. The germline V gene has CDR1 SQVTM and CDR2 ANQGSEA. CDR3 residues: CSVGQGQDTQYF. CDR3 nucleotide sequence: TGCAGCGTTGGCCAGGGCCAAGATACGCAGTATTTT.

This chain connects TRBV5-8 to TRBJ1-1; D might be TRBD1 (5 bases). The CDR3 extends over 14 amino acids. V was trimmed by 3 bases and J by 1 base, leaving 10 bases between them. Germline values: CDR1 SGHTS, CDR2 YDEGEE. CDR3 sequence (DNA): TGTGCCAGCAGCTCCCGAAGGGGGAACACTGAAGCTTTCTTT. Translation: CASSSRRGNTEAFF.

This clone was recorded many times. This sequence joins TRBV9 and TRBJ1-2, with 8 bases aligning to TRBD1. There are 17 residues in the CDR3. With V trimmed by 4 bases and J by 3 bases, 14 bases remained unmatched. Germline V gene sequence: CDR1 SGDLS, CDR2 YYNGEE. The CDR3 bases are TGTGCCAGCAGCCCAACCGCCGGACAGGGAGGTTACTATGGCTACACCTTC. This translates into CASSPTAGQGGYYGYTF.

The J gene is TRBJ2-7, the V gene TRBV7-2; D unresolved. From germline, CDR1 is SGHTA and CDR2 FQGNSA. V lost 7 bases to trimming and J lost 7 bases, with 14 bases between them. The length of the CDR3 is 12 residues. The CDR3, as DNA: TGTGCCAGCACCTCTTCCTTACTGGAGCAGTACTTC. Protein product: CASTSSLLEQYF.

V is TRBV4-2 and J is TRBJ1-3; D might be TRBD1 (6 bases). Trimming removed 0 bases at V and 3 bases at J, with 9 bases between. The CDR3 runs 15 residues. CDR1 is LGHNA and CDR2 is YNFKEQ in the germline V gene. CDR3 coding DNA: TGTGCCAGCAGCCAAGACAGGGGCGTTGGAAACACCATATATTTT. As protein: CASSQDRGVGNTIYF.

This chain joins TRBV7-8 and TRBJ1-1, with D maybe TRBD1 (5 bases). This CDR3 contains 15 residues. Germline V lookup: CDR1 SGHVS, CDR2 FQNEAQ. V was clipped by 5 bases and J by 6 bases, with 19 bases between them. CDR3 sequence reads: CASSDIQEIIPEAFF. Written as DNA, the CDR3 is TGTGCCAGCAGCGACATACAGGAAATCATCCCTGAAGCTTTCTTT.

V is TRBV11-2 and J is TRBJ1-2, with 9 bases fitting TRBD1. Germline V gives CDR1 SGHAT, CDR2 FQNNGV. The CDR3 is 15 residues long. The trim removed 5 bases at V and 4 bases at J, leaving 8 bases unmatched. The CDR3, as DNA: TGTGCCAGCAGCAGCGCTAGGGACAGGGCCTATGGCTACACCTTC. The encoded protein is CASSSARDRAYGYTF.

The chain uses TRBV4-2 and TRBJ2-7; D is possibly TRBD2 (5 bases). V lost 4 bases, J lost 4 bases, and 17 bases lay in between. The CDR3 spans 15 residues. Germline V gene lookup returns CDR1 LGHNA and CDR2 YNFKEQ. CDR3 in DNA: TGTGCCAGCAGCCGCGAGGGCAGGAAAACATACGAGCAGTACTTC. Its protein product is CASSREGRKTYEQYF.

The genes are TRBV27 and TRBJ1-2; D perhaps matches TRBD1 (5 bases). The CDR3 is 13 residues long. V shed 2 bases and J shed 7 bases, with 11 bases lying between them. Germline V gives CDR1 MNHEY, CDR2 SMNVEV (reference sequence). The DNA of the CDR3 is TGTGCCAGCAGTTTAGCAGGGATCTCTGGCTACACCTTC. Translated: CASSLAGISGYTF.

This rearrangement joins TRBV7-2 to TRBJ2-7, with TRBD1 matching over 8 bases. V shed 4 bases and J 3 bases; nucleotides not matched to a gene: 8. The CDR3 extends over 15 amino acids. From germline, CDR1 is SGHTA and CDR2 FQGNSA. The CDR3 coding sequence is TGTGCCAGCAGCTCCGACAGGGGACCCTTCTACGAGCAGTACTTC. Translation gives CASSSDRGPFYEQYF.

This clone was counted only a few times. The rearrangement joins TRBV5-1 to TRBJ1-6; no clear D. Between the trimmed V and J ends, which lost 2 bases and 5 bases, there was a span of 5 bases. CDR1 and CDR2 from the germline V gene are SGHRS and YFSETQ. There are 13 residues in the CDR3. The CDR3 region is CASSLIDNSPLHF. CDR3 nucleotide sequence: TGCGCCAGCAGCTTAATCGATAATTCACCCCTCCACTTT.